The source of this T cell receptor (beta chain) is a study of blood T cell repertoires in COVID-19. Only one count was recorded for this clone. Authors' data handling: By means of reference gene primer amplification, nucleated cell counts were estimated. Sequencing was performed with immunoSEQ multiplex PCR; in TCRdb, only in-frame clones are kept and a portion is missing. V and J calls and clone size are given by that table; D and trimming were obtained from the DNA. The sample lists 430,000 or so clones, approximately 90% occurring once. Those enrolled in Seattle joined during active infection and were followed longitudinally afterward. This CDR3 region has 16 residues. The V gene's germline CDR1 is WSHSY and CDR2 SAAADI. Trimming cost V 5 bases and J 1 base; bases outside gene matches: 7.

The chain combines TRBV10-2 with TRBJ2-1; TRBD1 matches at 8 bases. Sequencing was done on a sample of peripheral blood. The TCR sequence derives from a young man with COVID-19, enrolled during active disease. CDR3: CASSSEDRASYNEQFF. Written as DNA, the CDR3 is TGCGCCAGCAGTTCCGAGGACAGGGCGTCCTACAATGAGCAGTTCTTC.